This entry features one T cell receptor (beta chain) sequence. Its antigen is not identified. Produced via immunoSEQ multiplex PCR; TCRdb's table is partial and in-frame only. The data show 2 million to 3 million clones, 80% to 95% seen once. The sample is drawn from a study of shared clonotypes between healthy human individuals. Study background: Each donor's CD4 naive and CD4 memory cells filled three plates apiece, CD8 naive two, and CD8 memory one.

General study results and limits: Several donors had 5% to 6% of their naive CD4 clonotypes in common.

The TCR comes from a man aged 18 to 29 in good health. Some clones in this sample may be carry-over from other donors' samples. Sequencing used naive CD4+ T cells from PBMCs. As to subset: CD45RA+ positively selected.

CDR3 nucleotide sequence: TGTGCCAGCATGGCTCTTCCACGGGCCCAGTACTTC. It is translated as CASMALPRAQYF. The chain has TRBV28 and TRBJ2-5; no clear D gene. The CDR3 has 12 residues. V lost 7 bases and J lost 9, with 15 bases in between. CDR1 MDHEN and CDR2 SYDVKM come from the germline V gene.